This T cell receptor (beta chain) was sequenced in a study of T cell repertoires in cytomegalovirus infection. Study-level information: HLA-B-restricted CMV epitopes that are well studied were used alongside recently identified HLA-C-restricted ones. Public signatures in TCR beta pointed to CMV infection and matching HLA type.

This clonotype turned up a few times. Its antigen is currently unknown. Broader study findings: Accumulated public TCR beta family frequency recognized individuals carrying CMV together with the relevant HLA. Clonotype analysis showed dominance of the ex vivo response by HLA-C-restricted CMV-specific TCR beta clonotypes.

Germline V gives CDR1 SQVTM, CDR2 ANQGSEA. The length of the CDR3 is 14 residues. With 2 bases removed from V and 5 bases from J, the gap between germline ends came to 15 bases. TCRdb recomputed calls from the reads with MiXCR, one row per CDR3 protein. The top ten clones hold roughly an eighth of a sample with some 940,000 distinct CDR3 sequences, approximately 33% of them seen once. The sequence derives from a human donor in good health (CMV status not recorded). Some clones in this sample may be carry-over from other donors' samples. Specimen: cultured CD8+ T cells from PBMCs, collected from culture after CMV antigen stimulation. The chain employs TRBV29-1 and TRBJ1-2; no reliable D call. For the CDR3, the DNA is TGCAGCGTTGAATTAACAGCCGGCCCGTATGGCTACACCTTC. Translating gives CSVELTAGPYGYTF.